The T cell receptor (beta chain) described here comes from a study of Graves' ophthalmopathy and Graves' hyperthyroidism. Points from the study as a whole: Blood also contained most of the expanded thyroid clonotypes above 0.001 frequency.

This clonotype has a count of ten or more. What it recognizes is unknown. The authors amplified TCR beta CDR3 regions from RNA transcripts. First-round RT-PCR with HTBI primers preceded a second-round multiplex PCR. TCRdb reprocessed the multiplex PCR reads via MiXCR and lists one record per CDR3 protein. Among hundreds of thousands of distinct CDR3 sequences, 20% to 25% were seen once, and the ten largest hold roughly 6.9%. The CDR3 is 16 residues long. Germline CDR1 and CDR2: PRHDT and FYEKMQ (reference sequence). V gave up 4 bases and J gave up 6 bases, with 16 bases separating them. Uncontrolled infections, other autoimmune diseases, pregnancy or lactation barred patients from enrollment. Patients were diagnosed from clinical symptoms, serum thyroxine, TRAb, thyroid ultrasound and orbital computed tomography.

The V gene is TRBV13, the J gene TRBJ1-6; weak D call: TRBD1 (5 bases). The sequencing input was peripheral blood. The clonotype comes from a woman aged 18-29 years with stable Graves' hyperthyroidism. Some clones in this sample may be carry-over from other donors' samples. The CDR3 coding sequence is TGTGCCAGCAGCTCCGGGGCAGGGTATCGTAATTCACCCCTCCACTTT. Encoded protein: CASSSGAGYRNSPLHF.